This record covers a single T cell receptor (beta chain). Per the original data handling: By means of reference gene primer amplification, nucleated cell counts were estimated. Some clones are missing from TCRdb's copy, which holds only in-frame ones; the method was immunoSEQ multiplex PCR. V, J and clone size reflect that table, while D and trimming were determined from the DNA. The data hold roughly 150,000 clones, with 84% observed a single time. Between the trimmed V and J ends, which lost 3 bases and 1 base, there was a span of 6 bases. Germline-derived CDR1 and CDR2 are LNHDA and SQIVND (reference sequence). The CDR3 totals 13 residues. This record belongs to a study of blood T cell repertoires in COVID-19. Whole-study context: From the United States, Italy and Spain came samples of acute and convalescent COVID-19. PBMCs, B-cell-depleted T cells, or T cells were the source of the cDNA or gDNA that made up the material.

This clonotype was obtained from a woman aged 50 to 65 in a cohort sampled during active or convalescent COVID-19. J is TRBJ1-1 and V is TRBV19; D gene unclear. The sample comprised peripheral blood. The CDR3 DNA reads TGTGCCAGTAGTATTTTGAGGAACACTGAAGCTTTCTTT. This encodes CASSILRNTEAFF.